This T cell receptor beta chain comes out of a study of T cells expressing NK-cell markers. General study findings and limits: It was still unclear whether expanded NKG2C+ T cell clones were HCMV specific. Dominant NKG2C+ clonotypes made up roughly 1.0-7.5% of CD8+ T cells in a handful of donors.

On this clonotype itself: Antigen specificity is unknown.

TCRdb reprocessed the 5' RACE reads and keeps a single row for each CDR3 protein, giving no DNA. Listed are about 150,000 distinct CDR3 sequences; more than 10% falls within the top ten. The sample consisted of blood T cells: a sorted CD56 or NKG2C T cell subset, CD4+ or CD8+ T cells, or bulk PBMC T cells (not recorded which). This receptor was identified in a man younger than 35 in good health.

This chain's CDR3 is CASIEGSSGANVLTF. The chain couples TRBV5-1 to TRBJ2-6. CDR3 length: 15 residues. CDR1 and CDR2 (germline): SGHRS, YFSETQ.